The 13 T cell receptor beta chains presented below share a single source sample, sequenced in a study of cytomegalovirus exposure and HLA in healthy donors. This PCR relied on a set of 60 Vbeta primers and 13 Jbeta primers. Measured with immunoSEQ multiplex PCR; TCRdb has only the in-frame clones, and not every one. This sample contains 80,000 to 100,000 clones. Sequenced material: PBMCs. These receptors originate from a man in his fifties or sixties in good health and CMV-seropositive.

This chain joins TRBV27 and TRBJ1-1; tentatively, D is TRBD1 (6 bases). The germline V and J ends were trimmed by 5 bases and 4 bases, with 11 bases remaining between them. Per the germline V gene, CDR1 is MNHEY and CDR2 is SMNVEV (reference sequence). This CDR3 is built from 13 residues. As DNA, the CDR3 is TGTGCCAGCAGTCTCAGGGGTAGCACTGAAGCTTTCTTT. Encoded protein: CASSLRGSTEAFF.

CDR3 DNA: TGTGCCAGCTCTCAAACTAGCGGGCAGAAGTCGATCACAGATACGCAGTATTTT. Encoded protein: CASSQTSGQKSITDTQYF. V and J are TRBV18 and TRBJ2-3; TRBD2 matches 9 bases. Unmatched junction bases numbered 15, after V lost 6 bases and J lost 2 bases. The V gene's germline CDR1 is KGHSH and CDR2 LQKENI. There are 18 residues in the CDR3.

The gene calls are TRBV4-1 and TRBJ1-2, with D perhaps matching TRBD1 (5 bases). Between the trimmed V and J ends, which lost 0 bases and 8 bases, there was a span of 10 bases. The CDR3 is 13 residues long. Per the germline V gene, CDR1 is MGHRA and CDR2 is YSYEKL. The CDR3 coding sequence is TGCGCCAGCAGCCAAGAGTGGAGGGGAGGCTACACCTTC. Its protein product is CASSQEWRGGYTF.

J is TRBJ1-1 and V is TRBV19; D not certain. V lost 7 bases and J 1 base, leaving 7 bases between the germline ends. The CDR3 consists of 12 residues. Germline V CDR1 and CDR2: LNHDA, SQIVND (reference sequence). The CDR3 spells CASTRENTEAFF. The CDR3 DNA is TGTGCCAGTACCCGGGAGAACACTGAAGCTTTCTTT.

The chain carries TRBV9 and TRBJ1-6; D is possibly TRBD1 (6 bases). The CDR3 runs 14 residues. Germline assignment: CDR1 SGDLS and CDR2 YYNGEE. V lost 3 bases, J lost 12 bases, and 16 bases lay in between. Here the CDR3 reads CASSADSGWGPLHF. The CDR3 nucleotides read TGTGCCAGCAGCGCGGACAGTGGGTGGGGACCCCTCCACTTT.

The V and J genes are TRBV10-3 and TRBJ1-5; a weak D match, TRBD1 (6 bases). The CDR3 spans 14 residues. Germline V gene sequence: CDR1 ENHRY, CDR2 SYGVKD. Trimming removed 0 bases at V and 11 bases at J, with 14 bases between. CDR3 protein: CAISESVQGRAQHF. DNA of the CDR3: TGTGCCATCAGTGAGTCGGTCCAGGGGAGAGCCCAGCATTTT.

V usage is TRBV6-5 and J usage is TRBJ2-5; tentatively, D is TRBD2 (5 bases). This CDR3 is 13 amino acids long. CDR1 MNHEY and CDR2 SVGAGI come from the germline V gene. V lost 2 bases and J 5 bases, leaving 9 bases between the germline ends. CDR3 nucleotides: TGTGCCAGCAGTTACGAGGGTCGCGAGACCCAGTACTTC. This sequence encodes CASSYEGRETQYF.

CDR3 amino acids: CASSGGQGAAYEQYF. CDR3 DNA: TGTGCCAGCAGTGGGGGCCAGGGGGCGGCCTACGAGCAGTACTTC. V usage is TRBV6-1 and J usage is TRBJ2-7; 8 bases line up with TRBD1. The CDR3 consists of 15 residues. Losses at the gene ends were 4 bases for V and 2 bases for J; bases not matched to a gene: 7. From germline, CDR1 is MNHNS and CDR2 SASEGT.

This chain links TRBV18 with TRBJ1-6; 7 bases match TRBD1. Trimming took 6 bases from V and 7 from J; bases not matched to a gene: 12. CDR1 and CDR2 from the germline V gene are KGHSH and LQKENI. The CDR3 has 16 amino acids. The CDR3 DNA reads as TGTGCCAGCTCCCCGACAGGGAGCTTTACCAATTCACCCCTCCACTTT. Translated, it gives CASSPTGSFTNSPLHF.

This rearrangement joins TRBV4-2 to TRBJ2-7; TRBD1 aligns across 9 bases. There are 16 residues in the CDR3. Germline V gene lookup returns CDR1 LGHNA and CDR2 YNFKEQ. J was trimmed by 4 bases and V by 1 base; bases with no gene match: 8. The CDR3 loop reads CASSQVRDRAEYEQYF. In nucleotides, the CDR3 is TGTGCCAGCAGCCAAGTCCGGGACAGGGCCGAGTACGAGCAGTACTTC.

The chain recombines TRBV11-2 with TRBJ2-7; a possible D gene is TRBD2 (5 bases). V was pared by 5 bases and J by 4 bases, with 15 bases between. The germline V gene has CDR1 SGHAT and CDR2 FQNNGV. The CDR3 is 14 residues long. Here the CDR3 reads CASSPLRDRYEQYF. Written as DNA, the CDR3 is TGTGCCAGCAGCCCGCTACGGGATCGTTACGAGCAGTACTTC.

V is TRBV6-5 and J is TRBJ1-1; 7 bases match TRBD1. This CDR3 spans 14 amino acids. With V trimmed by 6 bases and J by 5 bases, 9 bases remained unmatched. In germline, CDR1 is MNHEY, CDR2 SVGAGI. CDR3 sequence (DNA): TGTGCCAGCAGACAAACAGGGGCGACAACTGAAGCTTTCTTT. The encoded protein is CASRQTGATTEAFF.

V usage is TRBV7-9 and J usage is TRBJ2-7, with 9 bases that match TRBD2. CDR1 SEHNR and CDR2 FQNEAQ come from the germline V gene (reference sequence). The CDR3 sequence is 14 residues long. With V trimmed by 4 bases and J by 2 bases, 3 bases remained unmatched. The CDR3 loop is CASSSSGTAYEQYF. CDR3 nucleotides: TGTGCCAGCAGCTCTAGCGGGACCGCCTACGAGCAGTACTTC.